This is a list of T cell receptor beta chains from one sample in a study of blood T cell repertoires in COVID-19. The data were produced by immunoSEQ multiplex PCR, yet TCRdb's version contains in-frame clones alone and is incomplete. The repertoire includes about 340,000 clones, 85% to 90% of them detected once, and more than 5.5% sits in the top ten. The material sequenced was peripheral blood. Source of these receptors: a woman in her 70s with COVID-19, enrolled during active disease. The CDR3 runs from the conserved cysteine through the conserved F or W. Each record gives: clone size, V gene, J gene, D gene, CDR3 protein, CDR3 DNA. A D gene is named only where the DNA matches it firmly. Only some rows state a clone size, as once, few, many or a class for expanded clones.

>few|TRBV13|TRBJ1-1|TRBD1
CASTPYNTGTGTTEAFF
TGTGCCAGCACCCCATACAATACCGGGACAGGGACCACTGAAGCTTTCTTT
>NA|TRBV6-6|TRBJ1-2|NA
CASSYYDMDGYTF
TGTGCCAGCAGTTACTACGACATGGATGGCTACACCTTC
>NA|TRBV15|TRBJ2-7|TRBD1
CATSRGTGPYEQYF
TGTGCCACCAGCAGGGGGACAGGGCCCTACGAGCAGTACTTC
>NA|TRBV3-1/TRBV3-2|TRBJ1-5|TRBD1
CASSQTGTENQPQHF
TGTGCCAGCAGCCAAACCGGGACAGAAAATCAGCCCCAGCATTTT
>NA|TRBV10-1|TRBJ1-3|NA
CATGTSGNTIYF
TGCGCCACCGGGACATCCGGAAACACCATATATTTT
>NA|TRBV19|TRBJ2-2|TRBD1
CASSVTGDSTGELFF
TGTGCCAGTAGTGTTACAGGGGATTCCACCGGGGAGCTGTTTTTT
>NA|TRBV24-1|TRBJ2-3|TRBD1
CATSDSLPGQGVDTQYF
TGTGCCACCAGTGATTCCCTACCTGGACAGGGGGTAGATACGCAGTATTTT
>NA|TRBV28|TRBJ1-4|NA
CASSFVGQNGREKLFF
TGTGCCAGCAGTTTTGTCGGACAGAATGGTCGCGAAAAACTGTTTTTT
>NA|TRBV5-5|TRBJ1-2|TRBD1
CASRDRGVYGYTF
TGTGCCAGCAGGGACAGGGGTGTCTATGGCTACACCTTC
>NA|TRBV7-8|TRBJ2-7|TRBD2
CASSPRRVGTNSYEQYF
TGTGCCAGCAGCCCAAGGCGGGTAGGGACTAACTCCTACGAGCAGTACTTC
>NA|TRBV7-9|TRBJ2-1|TRBD2
CASSLDLAGGPWYEQFF
TGTGCCAGCAGCTTAGATCTAGCGGGGGGCCCATGGTATGAGCAGTTCTTC
>NA|TRBV2|TRBJ1-1|NA
CASSEPRGGTGNTEAFF
TGTGCCAGCAGTGAACCCCGGGGGGGGACTGGGAACACTGAAGCTTTCTTT
>NA|TRBV29-1|TRBJ1-1|TRBD1
CSVERDRDTEAFF
TGCAGCGTTGAGCGGGACAGGGACACTGAAGCTTTCTTT
>NA|TRBV7-9|TRBJ1-4|NA
CASSPWGATNEKLFF
TGTGCCAGCAGCCCCTGGGGGGCAACTAATGAAAAACTGTTTTTT
>few|TRBV10-3|TRBJ2-3|TRBD2
CAISESTSKGTDTQYF
TGTGCCATCAGTGAGTCGACTAGCAAGGGCACAGATACGCAGTATTTT
>few|TRBV11-3|TRBJ1-2|NA
CASSLDRGGLVCGYTF
TGTGCCAGCAGCTTAGATCGTGGGGGGTTAGTGTGTGGCTACACCTTC
>NA|TRBV9|TRBJ2-5|TRBD2
CASSATGTSQETQYF
TGTGCCAGCAGCGCGACTGGGACTAGTCAAGAGACCCAGTACTTC
>NA|TRBV27|TRBJ2-7|NA
CASWNGVEQYF
TGTGCCAGCTGGAACGGGGTCGAGCAGTACTTC
>NA|TRBV4-1|TRBJ1-2|NA
CASSPVGPGSYTF
TGCGCCAGCAGCCCGGTGGGTCCGGGAAGTTACACCTTC
>NA|TRBV4-3|TRBJ1-1|NA
CASSQDIRNTEAFF
TGCGCCAGCAGCCAAGATATCAGGAACACTGAAGCTTTCTTT
>NA|TRBV5-1|TRBJ1-5|NA
CASSLAGGDQPQHF
TGCGCCAGCAGCTTGGCCGGGGGGGATCAGCCCCAGCATTTT
>once|TRBV10-3|TRBJ1-1|NA
CAISELDRGNTEAFF
TGTGCCATCAGTGAGTTGGATAGGGGCAACACTGAAGCTTTCTTT
>NA|TRBV3-1/TRBV3-2|TRBJ1-5|TRBD1
CASSRRQGSNQPQHF
TGTGCCAGCAGCCGCCGACAGGGGAGCAATCAGCCCCAGCATTTT
>NA|TRBV5-4|TRBJ2-3|NA
CASSPRLADTQYF
TGTGCCAGCAGCCCCCGATTGGCCGATACGCAGTATTTT
>NA|TRBV24-1|TRBJ2-3|NA
CATSDSDKEARDTQYF
TGTGCCACCAGTGATTCTGATAAAGAAGCGAGAGATACGCAGTATTTT
>NA|TRBV18|TRBJ2-7|TRBD1
CASSFGQGAEQYF
TGTGCCAGCTCATTCGGACAGGGGGCCGAGCAGTACTTC
>NA|TRBV7-9|TRBJ1-1|NA
CASSRGGDSDTEAFF
TGTGCCAGCAGCAGAGGGGGGGACTCAGACACTGAAGCTTTCTTT